Listed below are T cell receptor beta chains from one sample, sequenced in a study of T-cell reconstitution after alpha-beta-depleted transplantation in children. TCRdb reprocessed the PCR reads via MiXCR and lists one record per CDR3 protein. The profile covers hundreds of thousands of distinct CDR3 sequences, with approximately 16% appearing a single time and around 0.96% taken by the ten largest. Sequencing used PBMCs from the stem cell graft donor, obtained from the stem cell graft. The receptors come from a human donor who donated a stem cell graft to a child with acute myeloid leukemia. The CDR3 runs from the conserved cysteine through the conserved F or W. Fields, in order: V gene, J gene, clone size, D gene, CDR3 DNA, CDR3 protein. A D gene is named only where the DNA matches it firmly. Clone size is shown for a subset of rows, as once, few, many or a class of expanded clone.

TRBV20-1	TRBJ2-3	once	.	TGCAGTGCTTGGGGCCCGCCTCAGGCTTTCGCAGATACGCAGTATTTT	CSAWGPPQAFADTQYF
TRBV5-3	TRBJ1-1	.	.	TGTGCCGGAGAGGGGGGGCCTATGAACACTGAAGCTTTCTTT	CAGEGGPMNTEAFF
TRBV5-4	TRBJ2-3	many	TRBD2	TGTGCCAGCAGCGGCGGGGGGCCAGATACGCAGTATTTT	CASSGGGPDTQYF
TRBV7-2	TRBJ2-1	few	.	TGTGCCAGCAGCCCCGTGTGGAATGAGCAGTTCTTC	CASSPVWNEQFF
TRBV29-1	TRBJ2-7	few	.	TGCAGCGTTGAGGGGCGAGGATTCTTCTCCTACGAGCAGTACTTC	CSVEGRGFFSYEQYF
TRBV20-1	TRBJ1-1	many	.	TGCAGTGTGAAGACCATGAACACTGAAGCTTTCTTT	CSVKTMNTEAFF
TRBV15	TRBJ1-1	few	TRBD1	TGTGCCACCAGCAGAGACAGGGGGCCAACTGAAGCTTTCTTT	CATSRDRGPTEAFF
TRBV7-2	TRBJ2-7	many	.	TGTGCCAGCAGCCCCCAGACCGGTGCCTACGAGCAGTACTTC	CASSPQTGAYEQYF
TRBV12-3/TRBV12-4	TRBJ1-5	few	.	TGTGCCAGCAGTCCGTGGGACAACAATCAGCCCCAGCATTTT	CASSPWDNNQPQHF
TRBV7-2	TRBJ2-7	few	.	TGTGCCAGCAGCTTCCAAGGCGCAGCCTACGAGCAGTACTTC	CASSFQGAAYEQYF
TRBV20-1	TRBJ2-5	many	.	TGCAGTGGAAGAGGGGGAGGGACCCAGTACTTC	CSGRGGGTQYF
TRBV9	TRBJ2-1	many	TRBD2	TGTGCCAGCAGCACAGGACTAGCGGATAGCTCCTACAATGAGCAGTTCTTC	CASSTGLADSSYNEQFF
TRBV29-1	TRBJ1-2	many	.	TGCAGCGCTCGACAGTTGAGCTATGGCTACACCTTC	CSARQLSYGYTF
TRBV6-5	TRBJ2-1	.	TRBD2	TGTGCCAGCAGTTACTCTTCTCTAGCGGGAATATACAATGAGCAGTTCTTC	CASSYSSLAGIYNEQFF
TRBV20-1	TRBJ2-5	many	.	TGCAGTGCCCCAGGGGTCCAAGAGACCCAGTACTTC	CSAPGVQETQYF
TRBV12-3/TRBV12-4	TRBJ1-5	many	TRBD1	TGTGCCAGCAGTTTCCGGACAGGGAGTAATCAGCCCCAGCATTTT	CASSFRTGSNQPQHF
TRBV6-5	TRBJ2-5	many	.	TGTGCCAGCAGTTACCTCGACAGCCAAGAGACCCAGTACTTC	CASSYLDSQETQYF
TRBV7-6	TRBJ2-3	few	.	TGTGCCAGCAGCCCAGGCACGGACTTCCCTAGCACAGATACGCAGTATTTT	CASSPGTDFPSTDTQYF
TRBV20-1	TRBJ1-2	many	TRBD1	TGCAGTGCCGGACAGGATGGCTACACCTTC	CSAGQDGYTF
TRBV20-1	TRBJ2-7	many	TRBD1	TGCAGTGCCCCCGGACAGGGCCAACCCCCCTACGAGCAGTACTTC	CSAPGQGQPPYEQYF
TRBV20-1	TRBJ2-3	few	.	TGCAGTGGGACTTCCCCGGAAAGAACAGATACGCAGTATTTT	CSGTSPERTDTQYF
TRBV20-1	TRBJ2-7	many	TRBD1	TGCAGTGCTAGAGATGGGAAAGGGACAGTTGGCTACGAGCAGTACTTC	CSARDGKGTVGYEQYF
TRBV20-1	TRBJ1-2	many	.	TGCAGTGCTAGCAGCAATAACTATGGCTACACCTTC	CSASSNNYGYTF
TRBV5-1	TRBJ2-3	.	.	TGCGCCAGCAGCTCGGCGGAGGGGGGAGGCACAGATACGCAGTATTTT	CASSSAEGGGTDTQYF
TRBV5-1	TRBJ2-2	.	.	TGCGCCAGCATGGCCTCCAGGGCGGCGAACACCGGGGAGCTGTTTTTT	CASMASRAANTGELFF
TRBV6-1	TRBJ1-5	.	.	TGTGCCAGCAGTGAAGTTCCACACCTTAATAGCAATCAGCCCCAGCATTTT	CASSEVPHLNSNQPQHF
TRBV20-1	TRBJ2-5	many	TRBD2	TGCAGTGCGGGGACTATTCTTACAATCGGAGAGACCCAGTACTTC	CSAGTILTIGETQYF
TRBV4-3	TRBJ2-7	many	TRBD2	TGCGCCAGCAGCCCTGACTCCTCGGCTAGCGGGTACTACGAGCAGTACTTC	CASSPDSSASGYYEQYF
TRBV27	TRBJ2-2	many	.	TGTGCCAGCAGGATCTCGACAGTTAACACCGGGGAGCTGTTTTTT	CASRISTVNTGELFF
TRBV5-1	TRBJ1-2	many	.	TGCGCCAGCAGCTTGTCCCCTCGGGATCGTGGCTATGGCTACACCTTC	CASSLSPRDRGYGYTF
TRBV7-6	TRBJ2-1	few	.	TGTGCCAGCAGCTGGTTGGAGGGGTACAATGAGCAGTTCTTC	CASSWLEGYNEQFF
TRBV12-3/TRBV12-4	TRBJ1-3	many	.	TGTGCCAGCAGTTTTGGGGTATCTGGAAACACCATATATTTT	CASSFGVSGNTIYF
TRBV6-5	TRBJ2-1	.	.	TGTGCCAGCAGTTACCGAAATGACAAGTACAATGAGCAGTTCTTC	CASSYRNDKYNEQFF
TRBV28	TRBJ2-2	.	.	TGTGCCAGCAGTCCTTCGCGGGCAGTGAACACCGGGGAGCTGTTTTTT	CASSPSRAVNTGELFF
TRBV12-3/TRBV12-4	TRBJ2-2	few	.	TGTGCCAGCAGCCCCTCACCCGGGGCCGGGGAGCTGTTTTTT	CASSPSPGAGELFF
TRBV27	TRBJ1-4	many	TRBD1	TGTGCCAGCACGGGGACAGGGGAGGAAAAACTGTTTTTT	CASTGTGEEKLFF
TRBV7-6	TRBJ1-1	many	.	TGTGCCAGCAGCTTAGAGGCGTTAACTTACACTGAAGCTTTCTTT	CASSLEALTYTEAFF
TRBV10-3	TRBJ1-2	many	.	TGTGCCATCAGTGACAGAACTAACTATGGCTACACCTTC	CAISDRTNYGYTF
TRBV20-1	TRBJ2-7	many	.	TGCAGTGCTAGTCGACAGCCAGGAACCTACGAGCAGTACTTC	CSASRQPGTYEQYF
TRBV5-1	TRBJ2-1	many	.	TGTGCCAGCAGCTTAGCCGGGAATGAGCAGTTCTTC	CASSLAGNEQFF
TRBV5-1	TRBJ1-2	many	.	TGCGCCAGCAGCTTGGTCTCTAACTATGGCTACACCTTC	CASSLVSNYGYTF
TRBV5-1	TRBJ2-3	many	.	TGCGCCAGCAGCTTGGTAGAGGGAGGTACGCAGTATTTT	CASSLVEGGTQYF
TRBV27	TRBJ2-5	.	.	TGTGCCAGCGGGTTGCAGAAACGGGAGACCCAGTACTTC	CASGLQKRETQYF
TRBV6-1	TRBJ1-5	few	TRBD1	TGTGCCAGCAGTGGGAGGGACAGGGGACCGGATCCTAGCAATCAGCCCCAGCATTTT	CASSGRDRGPDPSNQPQHF
TRBV29-1	TRBJ1-2	many	TRBD1	TGCAGCGCCAGGACAGGGGACGCTGGCTACACCTTC	CSARTGDAGYTF
TRBV6-1	TRBJ2-7	many	.	TGTGCCAGCAGTCCGGATCAGGGGATATCCAACGAGCAGTACTTC	CASSPDQGISNEQYF
TRBV6-5	TRBJ2-3	many	TRBD2	TGTGCCAGCAGTTACAATCCGACTAGCCCCGCAGATACGCAGTATTTT	CASSYNPTSPADTQYF
TRBV30	TRBJ1-4	.	.	TGTGCCTGGAGTGTAAACGGGGAAAAACTGTTTTTT	CAWSVNGEKLFF
TRBV29-1	TRBJ1-4	many	.	TGCAGCGCTGGGAGTCAGGCTCATAATGAAAAACTGTTTTTT	CSAGSQAHNEKLFF
TRBV6-1	TRBJ1-6	many	.	TGTGCCAGCAGTGAATGGACAGAATATAATTCACCCCTCCACTTT	CASSEWTEYNSPLHF
TRBV12-3/TRBV12-4	TRBJ2-3	many	.	TGTGCCAGCAGTTACCCAGCGGGTGGCGGAACAGATACGCAGTATTTT	CASSYPAGGGTDTQYF
TRBV29-1	TRBJ2-7	.	TRBD2	TGCAGCGTTGTCTCTAGCGGGAATTCCTACGAGCAGTACTTC	CSVVSSGNSYEQYF
TRBV5-1	TRBJ2-3	many	TRBD2	TGCGCCAGCAGCTTGTCGGGGGGGGCCTTACGTCGCACAGATACGCAGTATTTT	CASSLSGGALRRTDTQYF
TRBV29-1	TRBJ1-1	.	.	TGCAGCGCCCGGGACACGAACACTGAAGCTTTCTTT	CSARDTNTEAFF
TRBV20-1	TRBJ1-2	many	TRBD1	TGCAGTGCTAGTTCGGGGACAGGGAGGTTAAACTATGGCTACACCTTC	CSASSGTGRLNYGYTF
TRBV25-1	TRBJ2-3	.	.	TGTGCCAGCACTGAAATCGGGGGAACAGATACGCAGTATTTT	CASTEIGGTDTQYF
TRBV20-1	TRBJ2-2	many	TRBD2	TGCAGTGCCACCCACCCGGGGGGGACCGGGGAGCTGTTTTTT	CSATHPGGTGELFF
TRBV5-5	TRBJ2-3	many	.	TGTGCCAGCAGCTTGATCACCGGGGCAGATACGCAGTATTTT	CASSLITGADTQYF
TRBV4-1	TRBJ2-2	.	.	TGCGCCAGCAGCCAAGGGGAAACCGGGGAGCTGTTTTTT	CASSQGETGELFF
TRBV5-1	TRBJ2-5	many	TRBD2	TGCGCCAGCAGCAGGACTAGCGCGATGGAGACCCAGTACTTC	CASSRTSAMETQYF